This T cell receptor beta chain was identified during a study of T cell responses to AZD1222 COVID-19 vaccine. This table comes from immunoSEQ multiplex PCR, and its TCRdb copy is limited to in-frame clones, with some not included. The sample contains about 100,000 clones, 80% to 95% of which appear only once. The CDR3 extends over 17 amino acids. Germline trimming cut 5 bases from V and 5 bases from J; bases unmatched to any gene: 12. Germline V gene lookup returns CDR1 LGHNA and CDR2 YNFKEQ. In regard to this clone: Its antigen is as yet unknown.

Study results and limitations: Seropositivity was recorded at baseline in only 5 or 6 AZD1222 recipients. An increase in Spike-specific TCR breadth and depth was observed after two AZD1222 doses.

The material was peripheral blood, obtained on day 0 of AZD1222 vaccination. V gene TRBV4-2 combines with J gene TRBJ2-2; 9 bases are shared with TRBD2. The sequence was obtained from an adult in good health. For the CDR3, the DNA is TGTGCCAGCAGCTTCTCCTTAGCGGGGGCGAGGACCGGGGAGCTGTTTTTT. It codes for CASSFSLAGARTGELFF.